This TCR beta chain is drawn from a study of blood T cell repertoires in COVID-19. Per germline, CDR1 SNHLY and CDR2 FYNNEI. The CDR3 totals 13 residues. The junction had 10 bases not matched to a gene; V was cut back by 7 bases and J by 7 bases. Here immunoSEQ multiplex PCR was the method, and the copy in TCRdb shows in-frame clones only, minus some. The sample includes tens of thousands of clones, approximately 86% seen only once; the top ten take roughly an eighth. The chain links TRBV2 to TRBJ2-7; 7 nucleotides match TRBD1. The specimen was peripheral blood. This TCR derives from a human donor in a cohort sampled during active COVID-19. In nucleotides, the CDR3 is TGTGCCAGCACCCCAGGGGGTAAAGGTGAGCAGTACTTC. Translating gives CASTPGGKGEQYF.